This T cell receptor (beta chain) was sequenced during a study of control samples from healthy donors and cancer patients. The method was immunoSEQ multiplex PCR; TCRdb's version includes in-frame clones alone and lacks a portion of them. Of 140,000 or so clones in the sample, more than 85% are singletons; the top ten hold under 4%. Germline V gene sequence: CDR1 MDHEN, CDR2 SYDVKM. The J segment lost 7 bases and the V segment lost 4 bases, leaving 12 bases of the junction unmatched. This CDR3 region has 16 residues. The source of this sequence is a man aged 30-40 years in good health. This chain joins TRBV28 and TRBJ2-2, with 7 bases aligning to TRBD2. Sequencing used blood. The CDR3, as DNA: TGTGCCAGCAGTTCCCCCTCGCCGGGGGGTCACGGGGAGCTGTTTTTT. Its protein product is CASSSPSPGGHGELFF. The whole variable domain, remainder taken from reference TRBV28 and TRBJ2-2, is DVKVTQSSRYLVKRTGEKVFLECVQDMDHENMFWYRQDPGLGLRLIYFSYDVKMKEKGDIPEGYSVSREKKERFSLILESASTNQTSMYLCASSSPSPGGHGELFFGEGSRLTVL.